The sequence of this T cell receptor (beta chain) was determined in a study of T cells in Graves' hyperthyroidism and ophthalmopathy (dated by TCRdb to about 2019). In the study overall: Peripheral blood samples were taken at initial diagnosis, before any treatment was given. To identify TCR V-J signatures that set the groups apart, the researchers used a discovery cohort of 90 to 100 patients, made up of 40 to 45 with Graves' ophthalmopathy and about 60 with stable Graves' hyperthyroidism. An independent validation cohort of under 20 hyperthyroidism patients and 17 patients who later progressed to ophthalmopathy tested prospective prediction of ophthalmopathy. The 80 to 100 discovery patients were randomly divided into training and test sets at a 7:3 ratio. Thyroid tissue and blood T-cell repertoires from roughly 6 Graves' hyperthyroidism patients were also compared in the study. Following sampling, methimazole starting at 30 mg daily was given to hyperthyroidism patients, and high-dose intravenous methylprednisolone was given to ophthalmopathy patients. The paper reports TCR Vbeta CDR3 sequencing of approximately 140 peripheral blood samples: under 45 ophthalmopathy, fewer than 80 hyperthyroidism and approximately 17 progressor patients. What the authors observed across the whole study: A model built on a 13 V-J signature distinguished ophthalmopathy from stable hyperthyroidism, reaching around 90% sensitivity and around 81% specificity in cross-validation and 80%/75% in testing. Blood samples also contained most of the expanded thyroid clonotypes (frequency above 0.001), which suggests that blood repertoires may reflect thyroid immune responses. Sample size was not statistically predetermined, and investigators were not blinded to group allocation. In validation, progression to ophthalmopathy was predicted by the model with 70.59% sensitivity and roughly 76% specificity, a median of 6.5 months before onset.

Its CDR3 holds 14 amino acids, cysteine through phenylalanine. Only the CDR3 DNA is retained, 42 bases long and in frame from the first base. Trimmed from V: 6 bases; trimmed from J: 6 bases; junction bases lacking a gene match: 8. This clonotype has only a few counts. Its cognate antigen has yet to be identified. Qualities for individual bases were not recorded, and no much larger clone is one base off. TCR beta CDR3 regions were amplified from RNA transcripts. The first round of RT-PCR for the TCR CDR3 was performed with the HTBI primer set and the Qiagen OneStep RT-PCR kit. A second multiplex PCR round built the libraries, followed by size selection and purification. Paired-end sequencing of the libraries was performed with 100 bp reads on an Illumina HiSeq2000. The original pipeline was this. SOAPnuke was used to process the raw data, throwing out any read that contained adapters or uncalled bases, had a mean Phred below 15, or lacked an exact constant-primer or identifier match. COPE v1.2.5 was used to merge the high-quality paired reads, and each unique nucleotide sequence was defined as a clonotype. MiTCR v1.1 was used to align the clonotypes against IMGT TRBV, TRBD and TRBJ reference segments. The analysis was restricted to V-J combinations with a frequency above 0.0001, which together covered just over 99% of the repertoires. The TCS score was defined as F50 (clonal expansion) divided by E x V (chaos), with BLOSUM62-based TCRdist calculated between CDR3 peptides within each V-J. Welch's t-statistics and random forest reduced several hundred V-J features to 10 to 15, which were used in a naive Bayes classifier (R e1071). TCRdb reprocessing: public reads trimmed at Q25 with fastp, clones called with MiXCR, in-frame beta chains kept. Each entry merges the rows of one CDR3 protein and shows their most common DNA and genes. In this record, the V and J calls reflect TCRdb's handling and not the investigators' own analysis. The sample includes some 380,000 distinct CDR3 sequences, with 13% observed a single time. 20% of the sample is taken by the ten largest.

The hyperthyroidism patients were between 18 and 65 years old and newly diagnosed, with a disease duration of less than 2 months. Any patient with an uncontrolled infection, another autoimmune disease, pregnancy or lactation was excluded. Diagnoses were based on clinical symptoms, serum thyroxine and TRAb, thyroid ultrasound and orbital computed tomography. For progressor patients, blood was drawn at the first diagnosis of hyperthyroidism, before any ophthalmopathy symptoms had appeared. Ficoll-Paque density gradient centrifugation was used to isolate PBMCs from about 9.4 ml of fresh peripheral blood. Progressor patients were first diagnosed with Graves' hyperthyroidism and then developed ophthalmopathy during follow-up. Total RNA was extracted with Trizol reagent, and quality was checked on an Agilent 2100 Bioanalyzer.

The sequence is built from TRBV12-3 or TRBV12-4 and TRBJ1-5, with 7 central nucleotides matching TRBD1. The TCR was taken from a man in his thirties or forties with Graves' hyperthyroidism that later progressed to Graves' ophthalmopathy. The sample was blood. The CDR3 protein sequence reads: CASSRGQSTQPQHF. The base sequence is TGTGCCAGCAGCCGGGGACAGAGTACTCAGCCCCAGCATTTT.